Described below is a single T cell receptor (beta chain) sequence and its context. Its antigen is still unknown. This record belongs to a study of T cells after posttransplantation cyclophosphamide. Study results and caveats: Donor-recipient repertoire similarity was low at 1-2 months, rising over year one.

Treatment was busulfan-fludarabine conditioning, a marrow graft, and cyclophosphamide on days +3 and +4. CDR1 and CDR2 from the germline V gene are LNHDA and SQIVND (reference sequence). The length of the CDR3 is 12 residues. Trimming took off 4 bases at V and 12 bases at J, with 13 bases between the two ends. The method was immunoSEQ multiplex PCR; TCRdb's version includes in-frame clones alone and lacks a portion of them. The sample contains some 10,000 clones, roughly 86% of which appear only once. Material: CD4+ T cells sorted from PBMCs, obtained after allogeneic stem cell transplant with posttransplant cyclophosphamide. This chain joins TRBV19 and TRBJ2-1, with a possible D match to TRBD1 (6 bases). The sequence derives from a male patient between 25 and 40 years old who received an allogeneic stem cell transplant from a related donor, was CMV-positive, and had acute GVHD only. Some T cells may be provided by the graft donor. The DNA for the CDR3 is TGTGCCAGTAGTACATCACAGGGTGGGCAGTTCTTC. Amino acid sequence: CASSTSQGGQFF.